This paragraph covers one T cell receptor (beta chain) sequence. Its specific antigen is unknown. One base away there is no much larger clone; base qualities are not given. The data belong to a study of T cell clonotyping in hematopoietic cell transplantation (TCRdb year 2021). Broadly, across the study: The study collected over a hundred blood samples from 35 to 40 consecutive transplant recipients and their related donors. Patient recruitment ran from 2015 to early 2017, and follow-up continued until late 2020 or death. The research as a whole found: The sample size was limited, and because cells were not sorted, the contributions of CD4 and CD8 repertoires could not be separated. Just a small fraction of recipient repertoires overlapped with donor repertoires, and more than 97% appeared de novo at the given depth. A decrease in recipient TCR diversity was observed after transplant, and a progressive increase in pathologically expanded clonotypes was seen from day 30 to day 180. Inverse Simpson Index values from donors and from recipients before transplant predicted broader TCR repertoire diversity after transplant.

TCR beta CDR3 regions were amplified from genomic DNA with the immunoSEQ assay, a bias-controlled multiplex PCR using V- and J-specific primers. In a second PCR step, a proprietary barcode and Illumina adapter sequences were attached to the CDR3 amplicons. An Illumina MiSeq instrument was used for sequencing of the CDR3 libraries. In the original analysis: Export and quality control were handled in immunoSEQ Analyzer 3.0, while downstream analyses relied on R Bioconductor and Immunarch. Only productive rearrangements in the normalized downsampled data set were used to calculate repertoire metrics. Pathologically expanded clonotypes were defined as those larger than 5 templates in the normalized cohort. The Inverse Simpson Index was used to measure repertoire diversity. To capture all clonotypes, CMV-specificity analyses were performed on the non-normalized data set. TCRdb retrieved this table from immuneACCESS and kept in-frame rearrangements only. Not all clones are present; in checked studies, unresolved V genes account for under half, and no reason is known for the remainder. Clone size and V and J calls were adopted from that table, with D and trimming inferred from the DNA. This sample lists over 25,000 clones; 90% to 95% were detected once. The biggest ten clones account for roughly 10% of the sample.

CDR1 and CDR2 (SNHLY, FYNNEI) derive from the germline V gene. Trimming accounts for 5 bases at V and 3 bases at J, while the number of junction bases matched to no gene is 6. The CDR3, cysteine through phenylalanine, is 15 amino acids long. Only the CDR3 part of the read is kept: 45 bases, read in frame from the first base. Interpreted using the paper, the time point label stands for: 100 days after allo-HCT. Recipient blood was collected about 28 days before transplant and at days 30, 100 and 180 after transplant. Using Nuclei Lysis Solution, genomic DNA was extracted from unfractionated peripheral blood mononuclear cells that were either fresh or cryopreserved.

The sequence links TRBV2 to TRBJ2-3, with 9 central nucleotides matching TRBD1. The sequence was collected from a female patient aged 50-59 years who had an allogeneic stem cell transplant from a related donor, so the T cells may come from the graft donor. Some clones in this sample may be carry-over from other donors' samples. This specimen was PBMCs, taken 100 days after allogeneic stem cell transplant. The CDR3 protein sequence reads: CASSPQGARTDTQYF. The sequenced DNA is TGTGCCAGCAGTCCACAGGGGGCGCGGACAGATACGCAGTATTTT.